These 22 T cell receptor beta chains originate from one sample sequenced in a study of T cell responses to AZD1222 COVID-19 vaccine. Generated by immunoSEQ multiplex PCR, the TCRdb table keeps only in-frame clones and is missing some. Here the sample spans about 57,000 clones, about 90% being singletons. The source was peripheral blood, collected on day 0 of AZD1222 vaccination. Receptor source: an adult in good health.

The rearrangement uses TRBV5-4 and TRBJ1-2; D is undetermined. This CDR3 has 13 residues. V lost 4 bases to trimming and J lost 5 bases, with 12 bases between them. Germline-derived CDR1 and CDR2 are SGHNT and YYREEE (reference sequence). The CDR3 is CASSPGGYYGYTF. DNA of the CDR3: TGTGCCAGCAGCCCCGGAGGATATTATGGCTACACCTTC.

The chain links TRBV21-1 to TRBJ2-5; TRBD1, the D gene given by the table, was not confirmed from the DNA. TRBV21-1 is a known pseudogene. CDR3 length: 13 amino acids. CDR3 residues: CANAPRGAETQYF. The DNA for the CDR3 is TGTGCCAACGCCCCTCGTGGGGCCGAGACCCAGTACTTC.

This chain joins TRBV28 and TRBJ1-4; 7 bases align to TRBD1. Germline V gene data show CDR1 as MDHEN and CDR2 as SYDVKM. V shed 6 bases, J shed 7 bases, and the junction held 8 bases outside the gene matches. This CDR3 contains 14 residues. The DNA for the CDR3 is TGTGCCAGCAGCCTCGGGACAGTTATTGAAAAACTGTTTTTT. As protein: CASSLGTVIEKLFF.

The chain recombines TRBV29-1 with TRBJ1-1; D is uncertain. Trimming shortened V by 4 bases and J by 2 bases, and 11 bases separated the two germline ends. Germline assignment: CDR1 SQVTM and CDR2 ANQGSEA. The CDR3 is 13 residues long. The CDR3 DNA follows: TGCAGCGTTGCAGTCACCGAAAACACTGAAGCTTTCTTT. It translates to CSVAVTENTEAFF.

CDR3 DNA: TGTGCCAGCAGGGAGGGGGGCACTGAAGCTTTCTTT. It codes for CASREGGTEAFF. This sequence joins TRBV7-9 and TRBJ1-1; D possibly corresponds to TRBD1 (6 bases). V lost 6 bases to trimming and J lost 4 bases, with 9 bases between them. CDR1 is SEHNR, CDR2 FQNEAQ, per germline (reference sequence). The CDR3 is made up of 12 amino acids. Full variable domain (outside the CDR3, taken from reference TRBV7-9 and TRBJ1-1): DTGVSQNPRHKITKRGQNVTFRCDPISEHNRLYWYRQTLGQGPEFLTYFQNEAQLEKSRLLSDRFSAERPKGSFSTLEIQRTEQGDSAMYLCASREGGTEAFFGQGTRLTVV.

The V gene is TRBV7-3, the J gene TRBJ2-2; D not certain. CDR3 size: 14 residues. The V end was cut by 3 bases, the J end by 5 bases, with 10 bases between. Germline lookup yields CDR1 SGHTA and CDR2 FQGTGA. The CDR3 loop is CASSLGLGTGELFF. The CDR3 nucleotides read TGTGCCAGCAGCTTGGGCCTAGGAACCGGGGAGCTGTTTTTT.

This rearrangement joins TRBV28 to TRBJ1-2, with D perhaps TRBD1 (5 bases). CDR1 and CDR2 from the germline V gene are MDHEN and SYDVKM. V lost 5 bases, J lost 8 bases, and 27 bases lay in between. The CDR3 runs to 17 residues. CDR3 loop: CASSPDGTALARRGYTF. CDR3 coding DNA: TGTGCCAGCAGTCCTGACGGGACCGCCCTGGCACGGAGGGGCTACACCTTC.

This rearrangement joins TRBV28 to TRBJ1-5; weak D call: TRBD1 (6 bases). CDR3 length: 13 residues. Germline lookup yields CDR1 MDHEN and CDR2 SYDVKM. Trimming took off 7 bases at V and 4 bases at J, with 11 bases between the two ends. Written as DNA, the CDR3 is TGTGCCAGCAACCAACAGGGAAATCAGCCCCAGCATTTT. The encoded protein is CASNQQGNQPQHF.

The chain combines TRBV12-3 or TRBV12-4 with TRBJ2-3; D call uncertain. The CDR3 has 13 residues. V was pared by 2 bases and J by 2 bases, with 5 bases between. The CDR3 DNA reads TGTGCCAGCAGTTTAACAGACACAGATACGCAGTATTTT. It is translated as CASSLTDTDTQYF.

The chain has TRBV5-1 and TRBJ2-1; no definite D call. The CDR3 spans 14 residues. Germline CDR1 is SGHRS and CDR2 is YFSETQ. Between the trimmed V and J ends, which lost 4 bases and 5 bases, there was a span of 13 bases. This chain's CDR3 is CASSAASTNNEQFF. In DNA form, the CDR3 reads TGCGCCAGCAGCGCAGCTTCTACTAACAATGAGCAGTTCTTC.

The gene calls are TRBV28 and TRBJ2-7, with D possibly being TRBD2 (6 bases). This CDR3 contains 13 residues. The V end lost 6 bases, the J end lost 4 bases, and 13 bases lay between the germline ends. The germline V gene encodes CDR1 MDHEN and CDR2 SYDVKM. CDR3 loop: CASSPNLAYEQYF. The CDR3 coding sequence is TGTGCCAGCAGCCCTAATCTAGCGTACGAGCAGTACTTC.

This chain uses TRBV3-1 (or the pseudogene TRBV3-2) with TRBJ1-6; D perhaps matches TRBD1 (5 bases). This CDR3 has 16 residues. Per the germline V gene, CDR1 is LGHDT and CDR2 is YNNKEL (reference sequence). With 1 base removed from V and 7 bases from J, the gap between germline ends came to 14 bases. The CDR3 protein is CASSQVPGRLNSPLHF. The CDR3 DNA follows: TGTGCCAGCAGCCAAGTCCCGGGACGCCTGAATTCACCCCTCCACTTT.

This clone was seen a single time. The chain employs TRBV2 and TRBJ1-2, with 8 bases fitting TRBD1. With V trimmed by 7 bases and J by 7 bases, 5 bases remained unmatched. The CDR3 has 12 amino acids. CDR1 SNHLY and CDR2 FYNNEI come from the germline V gene. DNA for the CDR3: TGTGCCAGCAAGACAGGGGATGGTGGCTACACCTTC. The encoded protein is CASKTGDGGYTF.

This clone is hyperexpanded in the sample. CDR3 nucleotides: TGCGCCAGCAGCTCCAGCGATATGAACACTGAAGCTTTCTTT. Its protein is CASSSSDMNTEAFF. The chain uses TRBV4-1 and TRBJ1-1; D gene uncertain. V dropped 5 bases and J dropped 0 bases, with 10 bases sitting between them. Germline V gene lookup returns CDR1 MGHRA and CDR2 YSYEKL. This CDR3 spans 14 amino acids.

The V and J genes are TRBV15 and TRBJ1-2; a weak D match, TRBD1 (5 bases). Germline CDR1 reads LNHNV; CDR2 reads YYDKDF (reference sequence). Trimming stripped 2 bases from V and 8 bases from J, with 12 bases between. CDR3 length equals 13 residues. Here the CDR3 reads CATSRPQVEGYTF. CDR3 DNA sequence: TGTGCCACCAGCAGACCACAGGTTGAAGGCTACACCTTC.

This chain connects TRBV19 to TRBJ2-5; tentative D call: TRBD1 (7 bases). Germline loops: CDR1 LNHDA, CDR2 SQIVND (reference sequence). V was cut by 1 base and J by 3 bases, with 15 bases left in between. The CDR3 consists of 16 residues. This CDR3 is CASSIAGGSRKETQYF. CDR3 nucleotides: TGTGCCAGTAGTATAGCAGGGGGGTCCCGCAAAGAGACCCAGTACTTC.

V gene TRBV5-8 combines with J gene TRBJ2-2; no definite D call. The CDR3 is 14 residues long. Trimming removed 0 bases from V and 1 base from J, with 4 bases in between. CDR1 SGHTS and CDR2 YDEGEE come from the germline V gene. The DNA for the CDR3 is TGTGCCAGCAGCTTGGAACTGAACACCGGGGAGCTGTTTTTT. This translates into CASSLELNTGELFF.

This chain links TRBV4-2 with TRBJ2-2, with 9 bases fitting TRBD2. The length of the CDR3 is 14 residues. With 6 bases clipped from V and 3 bases from J, the junction kept 2 bases outside the gene matches. Germline CDR1 LGHNA, CDR2 YNFKEQ. CDR3 sequence reads: CASRPSGDTGELFF. The CDR3 nucleotides are TGTGCCAGCAGACCTAGCGGGGACACCGGGGAGCTGTTTTTT.

The CDR3 DNA follows: TGTGCCAGTAGTATAGAGGGGGTCCAGCCCCAGCATTTT. Its translation: CASSIEGVQPQHF. The genes are TRBV19 and TRBJ1-5; TRBD1 is a possible D gene (5 bases). Germline lookup yields CDR1 LNHDA and CDR2 SQIVND (reference sequence). This CDR3 comprises 13 residues. Trimming took 0 bases from V and 7 from J, leaving 7 bases between them.

The DNA of the CDR3 is TGCGCCAGCAGCTTTTCGACTAGCGGTACCTACGAGCAGTACTTC. Its translation: CASSFSTSGTYEQYF. V gene TRBV5-1 combines with J gene TRBJ2-7, with 9 positions matching TRBD2. This CDR3 contains 15 residues. The V gene end was trimmed by 2 bases and the J gene end by 2 bases; junction bases not matched to a gene: 5. From germline, CDR1 is SGHRS and CDR2 YFSETQ.

The chain is built from TRBV29-1 and TRBJ1-2; 9 bases match TRBD1. The trim removed 4 bases at V and 7 bases at J, leaving 10 bases unmatched. This CDR3 has 14 amino acids. Germline lookup yields CDR1 SQVTM and CDR2 ANQGSEA. CDR3 residues: CSVAGGQGSSGYTF. DNA of the CDR3: TGCAGCGTTGCCGGGGGACAGGGTTCGTCTGGCTACACCTTC. The whole variable domain, remainder taken from reference TRBV29-1 and TRBJ1-2, is SAVISQKPSRDICQRGTSLTIQCQVDSQVTMMFWYRQQPGQSLTLIATANQGSEATYESGFVIDKFPISRPNLTFSTLTVSNMSPEDSSIYLCSVAGGQGSSGYTFGSGTRLTVV.

This chain uses TRBV5-1 with TRBJ2-5, with D perhaps TRBD1 (5 bases). The CDR3 has 13 amino acids. Germline values: CDR1 SGHRS, CDR2 YFSETQ. Between the trimmed V and J ends, which lost 6 bases and 0 bases, there was a span of 9 bases. The CDR3 coding sequence is TGCGCCAGCAACCCGACAGACCAAGAGACCCAGTACTTC. Translating gives CASNPTDQETQYF.